This T cell receptor beta chain came from a study of monozygotic twins with inflammatory bowel disease. UMIs that included a 6-nucleotide sample barcode were added by template switching, which took place during cDNA synthesis. With the 5' RACE reads reprocessed, TCRdb shows one record per CDR3 protein and no DNA. Recorded here are approximately 400,000 distinct CDR3 sequences; the top ten clones represent roughly 2.2%. Blood was drawn at around 2.5 ml per donor. Germline V gene data show CDR1 as SGHTA and CDR2 as FQGNSA. The CDR3 consists of 12 residues. This sequence originates from a human donor with ulcerative colitis or Crohn's disease, or a healthy co-twin of an affected twin (not recorded which). The rearrangement links TRBV7-2 to TRBJ2-4. The sequencing sample was made of blood. The CDR3 region is CASSPTVDIQYF.